Below, 16 T cell receptor beta chains from the same sample are listed, as sequenced in a study of cytomegalovirus exposure and HLA in healthy donors. The primer mix had 60 Vbeta and 13 Jbeta primers. Profiling relied on immunoSEQ multiplex PCR, and the TCRdb table lists in-frame clones only, not all of them. This table holds 80,000 to 100,000 clones, about four fifths found once. Sequenced input: PBMCs. The origin of the receptors is a man aged 40-49 years in good health and CMV-seropositive.

V and J are TRBV11-2 and TRBJ2-2; a weak D match, TRBD2 (6 bases). The V end was cut by 1 base, the J end by 1 base, with 16 bases between. Per germline, CDR1 SGHAT and CDR2 FQNNGV. The CDR3 extends over 18 amino acids. The CDR3 is CASSLVPTRFGNTGELFF. The CDR3, as DNA: TGTGCCAGCAGCTTAGTACCGACTAGGTTTGGGAACACCGGGGAGCTGTTTTTT.

This clone showed up just a few times. This rearrangement joins TRBV6-5 to TRBJ1-2; D unresolved. The V end lost 6 bases, the J end lost 3 bases, and 17 bases lay between the germline ends. This CDR3 is 15 amino acids long. Germline loops: CDR1 MNHEY, CDR2 SVGAGI. The CDR3: CASSRLGVEDYGYTF. CDR3 sequence (DNA): TGTGCCAGCAGCCGCCTGGGAGTAGAGGACTATGGCTACACCTTC.

CDR3 nucleotide sequence: TGTGCCAGCAGTTATGTTGCCGGTCGCCAAGAGACCCAGTACTTC. Residues: CASSYVAGRQETQYF. The chain carries TRBV6-5 and TRBJ2-5; D is unresolved. Germline CDR1 and CDR2: MNHEY and SVGAGI. The CDR3 is made up of 15 amino acids. Trimming cost V 3 bases and J 1 base, with 12 bases left between them.

V and J are TRBV5-5 and TRBJ1-1, with 7 bases matching TRBD1. The V gene's germline CDR1 is SGHKS and CDR2 YYEKEE (reference sequence). The CDR3 has 13 residues. V gave up 7 bases and J gave up 0 bases; unmatched junction bases: 3. The CDR3 nucleotides are TGTGCCAGCGTGGGACAGTTGAACACTGAAGCTTTCTTT. It encodes CASVGQLNTEAFF.

This rearrangement joins TRBV7-2 to TRBJ1-1; D gene uncertain. This CDR3 is 14 amino acids long. CDR1 is SGHTA, CDR2 FQGNSA, per germline. V was cut by 5 bases and J by 1 base, with 11 bases left in between. The CDR3 bases are TGTGCCAGCAGCCCCCCCCCGGGGAACACTGAAGCTTTCTTT. It encodes CASSPPPGNTEAFF.

This chain connects TRBV18 to TRBJ1-2; D is perhaps TRBD1 (5 bases). V was shortened by 1 base and J by 0 bases, with 12 bases between the two germline ends. In germline, CDR1 is KGHSH, CDR2 LQKENI. CDR3 length equals 16 residues. As DNA, the CDR3 is TGTGCCAGCTCACCACTTTTGGCAGGGCCTAACTATGGCTACACCTTC. As protein: CASSPLLAGPNYGYTF.

The J gene is TRBJ2-3, the V gene TRBV29-1; 14 nucleotides agree with TRBD2. Losses at the gene ends were 3 bases for V and 3 bases for J; bases not matched to a gene: 5. CDR3 length equals 16 residues. CDR1 is SQVTM and CDR2 is ANQGSEA in the germline V gene. The CDR3 loop reads CSVEGTSGGGTDTQYF. The CDR3 DNA reads as TGCAGCGTTGAGGGGACTAGCGGGGGCGGGACAGATACGCAGTATTTT.

The chain couples TRBV5-1 to TRBJ2-1, with a tentative D call TRBD1 (5 bases). CDR1 is SGHRS and CDR2 is YFSETQ in the germline V gene. V dropped 5 bases and J dropped 4 bases, with 10 bases sitting between them. The CDR3 length is 13 residues. The CDR3 sequence: CASSFDSYNEQFF. The DNA for the CDR3 is TGCGCCAGCAGTTTTGACAGTTACAATGAGCAGTTCTTC.

The chain recombines TRBV6-1 with TRBJ2-1; D ambiguous. Looked up from germline, CDR1 is MNHNS and CDR2 is SASEGT. The CDR3 consists of 16 residues. The germline V and J ends were trimmed by 3 bases and 0 bases, with 12 bases remaining between them. CDR3 sequence: CASSDLSAISYNEQFF. Written as DNA, the CDR3 is TGTGCCAGCAGTGATTTATCAGCGATCTCCTACAATGAGCAGTTCTTC.

V and J are TRBV5-8 and TRBJ2-5; D is possibly TRBD2 (5 bases). CDR3 size: 14 residues. In germline, CDR1 is SGHTS, CDR2 YDEGEE. The V end was cut by 1 base, the J end by 5 bases, with 12 bases between. The CDR3 coding sequence is TGTGCCAGCAGCTTGACCGGGGTCAGGGAGACCCAGTACTTC. This encodes CASSLTGVRETQYF.

V and J are TRBV12-5 and TRBJ2-7; 11 bases align to TRBD1. CDR1 is LGHNT and CDR2 is FRNRAP in the germline V gene. The CDR3 runs 15 residues. Unmatched junction bases numbered 7, after V lost 4 bases and J lost 5 bases. This chain's CDR3 is CASGSTGTGGDEQYF. The CDR3, as DNA: TGTGCTAGTGGTTCCACCGGGACAGGGGGAGACGAGCAGTACTTC.

This clone came up a few times. The rearrangement uses TRBV10-3 and TRBJ1-1; weak D call: TRBD1 (5 bases). The germline gives CDR1 ENHRY, CDR2 SYGVKD. CDR3 size: 13 residues. Trimming cost V 3 bases and J 4 bases, with 9 bases left between them. CDR3 in DNA: TGTGCCATCAGTGAACGGGACTTCACTGAAGCTTTCTTT. Encoded protein: CAISERDFTEAFF.

The chain joins TRBV9 to TRBJ1-1; D is uncertain. Trimming removed 0 bases from V and 11 bases from J, with 20 bases in between. CDR1 is SGDLS and CDR2 is YYNGEE in the germline V gene. The CDR3 is made up of 15 amino acids. The CDR3 DNA reads as TGTGCCAGCAGCGTAGATTGGCAGGCCAAGGTTGGCGCTTTCTTT. Its protein product is CASSVDWQAKVGAFF.

V is TRBV28 and J is TRBJ1-2; maybe TRBD1 (6 bases). Germline values: CDR1 MDHEN, CDR2 SYDVKM. Trimming shortened V by 6 bases and J by 5 bases, and 13 bases separated the two germline ends. The CDR3 runs 13 residues. CDR3 sequence (DNA): TGTGCCAGCAGGAGGCTAGGGGGTTATGGCTACACCTTC. This translates into CASRRLGGYGYTF.

This chain joins TRBV4-2 and TRBJ2-7, with 7 bases lining up with TRBD2. Germline loops: CDR1 LGHNA, CDR2 YNFKEQ. CDR3 length: 17 amino acids. With 0 bases clipped from V and 1 base from J, the junction kept 9 bases outside the gene matches. This chain's CDR3 is CASSQDLTGGYSYEQYF. The CDR3 DNA reads as TGTGCCAGCAGCCAAGATCTAACGGGAGGATATTCCTACGAGCAGTACTTC.

V gene TRBV7-2 combines with J gene TRBJ2-1; 10 bases match TRBD2. The V gene's germline CDR1 is SGHTA and CDR2 FQGNSA. The length of the CDR3 is 16 residues. J lost 0 bases, V lost 4 bases, and 3 bases had no gene match. CDR3 nucleotides: TGTGCCAGCAGCTCGGGACTAGCGATCTCCTACAATGAGCAGTTCTTC. Its translation: CASSSGLAISYNEQFF.